The 8 T cell receptor beta chains below were found in one sample sequenced in a study of CD8+ T cells in alopecia areata. Sample treatment: oral pan-JAK inhibitor, 5-10 mg twice daily. RNA was extracted and reverse transcribed into cDNA as the sequencing template. Assay: immunoSEQ multiplex PCR; the TCRdb copy retains only in-frame clones and omits some. Found here are around 180,000 clones, about three fifths of them singletons; the top ten hold approximately 1%. Sample: CD4+ T cells sorted from blood, taken at week 24, from a patient treated with tofacitinib. These receptors all come from a human donor with alopecia areata.

This chain connects TRBV30 to TRBJ2-1; D ambiguous. The V gene lost 3 bases and the J gene lost 5 bases, with 8 bases spanning the gap. This CDR3 region has 12 residues. Germline V lookup: CDR1 GTSNPN, CDR2 SVGIG (reference sequence). The CDR3 bases are TGTGCCTGGAGCCCCCGTGACAATGAGCAGTTCTTC. This gives the protein CAWSPRDNEQFF.

V and J are TRBV30 and TRBJ1-2, with D possibly matching TRBD1 (6 bases). Per the germline V gene, CDR1 is GTSNPN and CDR2 is SVGIG (reference sequence). The CDR3 sequence is 14 residues long. The ends were cut back, 7 bases at V and 4 bases at J, with 19 bases in the middle. The CDR3 DNA reads as TGTGCCTCTTCGGGTTCAGGGGCGCTCTATGGCTACACCTTC. Residues: CASSGSGALYGYTF. The whole variable domain, filled in from reference TRBV30 and TRBJ1-2, reads SQTIHQWPATLVQPVGSPLSLECTVEGTSNPNLYWYRQAAGRGLQLLFYSVGIGQISSEVPQNLSASRPQDRQFILSSKKLLLSDSGFYLCASSGSGALYGYTFGSGTRLTVV.

The rearrangement links TRBV30 to TRBJ1-4, with D possibly being TRBD1 (5 bases). Trimming removed 3 bases from V and 5 bases from J, with 16 bases in between. The CDR3 spans 15 residues. Germline values: CDR1 GTSNPN, CDR2 SVGIG (reference sequence). The CDR3 DNA reads TGTGCCTGGAGCCTACGACATTACAGGAATGAAAAACTGTTTTTT. It codes for CAWSLRHYRNEKLFF.

This clone showed up just a few times. The gene calls are TRBV19 and TRBJ1-1; no definite D call. With 1 base removed from V and 0 bases from J, the gap between germline ends came to 9 bases. The germline V gene encodes CDR1 LNHDA and CDR2 SQIVND (reference sequence). This CDR3 spans 15 amino acids. CDR3 loop: CASSIVAGMNTEAFF. In DNA form, the CDR3 reads TGTGCCAGTAGTATAGTGGCGGGTATGAACACTGAAGCTTTCTTT.

The sample holds a few counts of this clone. The chain combines TRBV10-3 with TRBJ1-5, with 7 bases lining up with TRBD1. V lost 10 bases to trimming and J lost 5 bases; unmatched junction nucleotides: 8. Germline V gives CDR1 ENHRY, CDR2 SYGVKD. The CDR3 is 13 residues long. The DNA for the CDR3 is TGTGCCAACGCTCCGCAGGGGGATCAGCCCCAGCATTTT. It yields the protein CANAPQGDQPQHF.

This clone was counted between two and nine times. J is TRBJ2-2 and V is TRBV11-2; no definite D call. Germline V lookup: CDR1 SGHAT, CDR2 FQNNGV. The CDR3 length is 14 residues. The V gene lost 0 bases and the J gene lost 2 bases, with 4 bases spanning the gap. Here the CDR3 reads CASSLDGNTGELFF. The DNA for the CDR3 is TGTGCCAGCAGCTTAGACGGCAACACCGGGGAGCTGTTTTTT. Together with reference TRBV11-2 and TRBJ2-2, the CDR3 gives the full variable domain: EAGVAQSPRYKIIEKRQSVAFWCNPISGHATLYWYQQILGQGPKLLIQFQNNGVVDDSQLPKDRFSAERLKGVDSTLKIQPAKLEDSAVYLCASSLDGNTGELFFGEGSRLTVL.

The chain combines TRBV30 with TRBJ2-2; D not resolved. Germline V lookup: CDR1 GTSNPN, CDR2 SVGIG (reference sequence). V lost 5 bases and J 0 bases, leaving 13 bases between the germline ends. CDR3 length equals 15 residues. Written as DNA, the CDR3 is TGTGCCTGGGGGGTTACGGGCTCGAACACCGGGGAGCTGTTTTTT. It codes for CAWGVTGSNTGELFF.

This chain joins TRBV27 and TRBJ1-2, with D possibly being TRBD1 (6 bases). This CDR3 region has 12 residues. Looked up from germline, CDR1 is MNHEY and CDR2 is SMNVEV (reference sequence). V lost 8 bases to trimming and J lost 2 bases, with 9 bases between them. CDR3 residues: CASRTANYGYTF. The DNA for the CDR3 is TGTGCCAGCCGGACAGCCAACTATGGCTACACCTTC.